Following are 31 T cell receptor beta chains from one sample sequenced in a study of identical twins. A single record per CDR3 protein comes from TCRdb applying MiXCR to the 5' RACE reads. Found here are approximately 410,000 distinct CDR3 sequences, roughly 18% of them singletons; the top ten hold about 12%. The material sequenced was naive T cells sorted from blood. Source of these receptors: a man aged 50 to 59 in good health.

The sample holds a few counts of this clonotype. CDR3 nucleotide sequence: TGCAGCGTTGAAACAGGGGCGGGGTACAATGAGCAGTTCTTC. This gives the protein CSVETGAGYNEQFF. The rearrangement joins TRBV29-1 to TRBJ2-1, with D perhaps TRBD1 (7 bases). V was clipped by 2 bases and J by 4 bases, with 12 bases between them. CDR3 length: 14 residues. Germline CDR1 reads SQVTM; CDR2 reads ANQGSEA.

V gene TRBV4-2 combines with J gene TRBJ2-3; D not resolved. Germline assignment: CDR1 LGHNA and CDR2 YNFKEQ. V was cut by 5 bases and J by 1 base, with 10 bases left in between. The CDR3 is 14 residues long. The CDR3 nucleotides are TGTGCCAGCAGCTCCCAAAAGGGCACAGATACGCAGTATTTT. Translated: CASSSQKGTDTQYF.

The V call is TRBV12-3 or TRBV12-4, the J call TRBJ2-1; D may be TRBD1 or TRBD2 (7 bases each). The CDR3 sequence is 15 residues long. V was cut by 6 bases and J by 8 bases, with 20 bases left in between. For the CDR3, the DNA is TGTGCCAGCAGCTTACAGGGGACTAAGGGGCATGAGCAGTTCTTC. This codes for CASSLQGTKGHEQFF.

CDR3: CASSQDGVGGGGPGSEAFF. CDR3 nucleotides: TGCGCCAGCAGCCAAGATGGGGTAGGTGGCGGTGGGCCGGGGTCGGAAGCTTTCTTT. This sequence joins TRBV4-3 and TRBJ1-1; D call uncertain. CDR1 and CDR2 (germline): LGHNA, YSLEER. There are 19 residues in the CDR3. V lost 0 bases, J lost 8 bases, and 28 bases lay in between.

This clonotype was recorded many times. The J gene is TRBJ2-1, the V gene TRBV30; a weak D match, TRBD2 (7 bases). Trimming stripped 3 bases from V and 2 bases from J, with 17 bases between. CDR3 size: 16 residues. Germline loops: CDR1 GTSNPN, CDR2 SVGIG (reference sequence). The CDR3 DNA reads TGTGCCTGGAGCCCGCTAGGGGGGGGAACCTACAATGAGCAGTTCTTC. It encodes CAWSPLGGGTYNEQFF.

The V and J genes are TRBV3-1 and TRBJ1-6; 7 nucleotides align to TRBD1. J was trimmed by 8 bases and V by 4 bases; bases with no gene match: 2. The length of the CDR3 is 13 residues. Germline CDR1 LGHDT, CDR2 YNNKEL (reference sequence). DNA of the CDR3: TGTGCCAGCAGCCCCACAGGGGATTCACCCCTCCACTTT. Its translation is CASSPTGDSPLHF.

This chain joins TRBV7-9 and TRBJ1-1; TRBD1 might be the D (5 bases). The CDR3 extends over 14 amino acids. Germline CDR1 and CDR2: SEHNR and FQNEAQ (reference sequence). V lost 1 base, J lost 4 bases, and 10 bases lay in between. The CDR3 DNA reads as TGTGCCAGCAGCTTAGGGGGCCCACGCACTGAAGCTTTCTTT. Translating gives CASSLGGPRTEAFF.

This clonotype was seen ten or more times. CDR3 amino acids: CASSLSQQTGELFF. In DNA, the CDR3 is TGTGCCAGCAGCTTATCCCAGCAGACCGGGGAGCTGTTTTTT. J is TRBJ2-2 and V is TRBV7-2; D is unresolved. This CDR3 spans 14 amino acids. Germline CDR1 SGHTA, CDR2 FQGNSA. V was trimmed by 2 bases and J by 5 bases, leaving 9 bases between them. Complete variable domain (other parts from reference TRBV7-2 and TRBJ2-2): GAGVSQSPSNKVTEKGKDVELRCDPISGHTALYWYRQSLGQGLEFLIYFQGNSAPDKSGLPSDRFSAERTGGSVSTLTIQRTQQEDSAVYLCASSLSQQTGELFFGEGSRLTVL.

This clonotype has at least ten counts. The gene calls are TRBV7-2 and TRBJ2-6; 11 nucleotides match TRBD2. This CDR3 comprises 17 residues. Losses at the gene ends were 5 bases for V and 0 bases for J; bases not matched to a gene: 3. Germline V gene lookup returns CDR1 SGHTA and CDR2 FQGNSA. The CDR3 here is CASSQLAGVSGANVLTF. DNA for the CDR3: TGTGCCAGCAGCCAACTAGCGGGAGTCTCTGGGGCCAACGTCCTGACTTTC.

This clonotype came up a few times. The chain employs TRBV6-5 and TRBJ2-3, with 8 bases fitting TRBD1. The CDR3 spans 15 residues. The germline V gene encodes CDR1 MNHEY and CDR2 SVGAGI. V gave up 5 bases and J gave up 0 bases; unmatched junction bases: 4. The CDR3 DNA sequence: TGTGCCAGCAGTAACAGGGGGTCTAGCACAGATACGCAGTATTTT. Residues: CASSNRGSSTDTQYF.

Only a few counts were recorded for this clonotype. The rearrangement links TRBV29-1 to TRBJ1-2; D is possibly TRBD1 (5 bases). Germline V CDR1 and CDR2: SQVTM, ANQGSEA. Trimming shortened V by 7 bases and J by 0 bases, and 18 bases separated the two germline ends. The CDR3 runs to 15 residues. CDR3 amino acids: CSATVMGGTNYGYTF. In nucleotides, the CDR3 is TGCAGCGCCACGGTAATGGGGGGGACTAACTATGGCTACACCTTC.

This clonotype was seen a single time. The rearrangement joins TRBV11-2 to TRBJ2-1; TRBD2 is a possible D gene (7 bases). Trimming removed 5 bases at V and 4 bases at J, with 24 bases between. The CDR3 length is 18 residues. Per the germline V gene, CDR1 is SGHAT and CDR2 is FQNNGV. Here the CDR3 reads CASSPGISGEGSYNEQFF. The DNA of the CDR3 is TGTGCCAGCAGCCCAGGGATATCAGGGGAGGGTTCGTACAATGAGCAGTTCTTC.

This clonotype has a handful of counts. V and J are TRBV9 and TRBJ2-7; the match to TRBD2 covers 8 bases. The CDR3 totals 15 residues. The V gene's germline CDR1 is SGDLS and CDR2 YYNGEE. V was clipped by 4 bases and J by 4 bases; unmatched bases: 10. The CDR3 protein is CASSPRGTSLYEQYF. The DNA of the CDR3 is TGTGCCAGCAGCCCTCGGGGGACTAGTCTTTACGAGCAGTACTTC.

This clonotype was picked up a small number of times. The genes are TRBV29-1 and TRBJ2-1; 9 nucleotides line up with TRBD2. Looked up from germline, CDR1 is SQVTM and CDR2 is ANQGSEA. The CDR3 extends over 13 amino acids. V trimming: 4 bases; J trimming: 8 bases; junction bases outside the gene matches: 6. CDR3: CSVGRGGLYEQFF. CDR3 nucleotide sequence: TGCAGCGTTGGGCGGGGGGGCTTGTATGAGCAGTTCTTC.

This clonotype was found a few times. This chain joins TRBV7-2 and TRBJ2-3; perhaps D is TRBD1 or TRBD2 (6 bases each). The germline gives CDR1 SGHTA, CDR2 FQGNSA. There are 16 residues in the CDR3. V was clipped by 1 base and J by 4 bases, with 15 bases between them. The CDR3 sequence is CASSLDGGLAADTQYF. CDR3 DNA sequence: TGTGCCAGCAGCTTAGATGGGGGGCTGGCGGCAGATACGCAGTATTTT.

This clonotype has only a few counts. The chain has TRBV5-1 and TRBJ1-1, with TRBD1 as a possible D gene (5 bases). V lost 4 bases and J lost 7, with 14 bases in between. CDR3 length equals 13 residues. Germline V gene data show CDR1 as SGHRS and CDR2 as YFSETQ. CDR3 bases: TGCGCCAGCAGCCCTTTCGGGGGGGATGAAGCTTTCTTT. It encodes CASSPFGGDEAFF.

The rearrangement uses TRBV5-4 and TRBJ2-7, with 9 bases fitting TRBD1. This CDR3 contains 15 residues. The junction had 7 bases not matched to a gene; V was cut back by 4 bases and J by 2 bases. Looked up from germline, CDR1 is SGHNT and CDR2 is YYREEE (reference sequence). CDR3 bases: TGTGCCAGCAGCAGGGCCGGGACAGGGCCCTACGAGCAGTACTTC. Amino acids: CASSRAGTGPYEQYF.

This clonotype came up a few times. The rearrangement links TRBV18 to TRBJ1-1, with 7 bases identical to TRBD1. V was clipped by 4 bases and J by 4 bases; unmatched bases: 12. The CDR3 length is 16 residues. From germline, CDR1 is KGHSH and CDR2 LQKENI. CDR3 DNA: TGTGCCAGCTCACACGGTCTTGGGACAGCAGGCACTGAAGCTTTCTTT. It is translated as CASSHGLGTAGTEAFF.

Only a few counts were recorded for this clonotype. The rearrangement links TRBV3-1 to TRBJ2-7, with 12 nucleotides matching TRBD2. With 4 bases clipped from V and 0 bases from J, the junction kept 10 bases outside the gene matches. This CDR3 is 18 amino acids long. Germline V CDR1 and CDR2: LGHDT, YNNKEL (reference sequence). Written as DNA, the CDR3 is TGTGCCAGCAGCCCCCCCGGGACTAGCGGGCTTAGCTCCTACGAGCAGTACTTC. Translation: CASSPPGTSGLSSYEQYF.

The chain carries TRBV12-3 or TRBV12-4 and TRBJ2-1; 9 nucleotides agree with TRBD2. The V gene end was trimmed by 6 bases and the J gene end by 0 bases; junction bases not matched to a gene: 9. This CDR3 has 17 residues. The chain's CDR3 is CASRDRTSASSYNEQFF. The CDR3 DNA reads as TGTGCCAGCAGAGACCGGACTAGCGCGAGCTCCTACAATGAGCAGTTCTTC.

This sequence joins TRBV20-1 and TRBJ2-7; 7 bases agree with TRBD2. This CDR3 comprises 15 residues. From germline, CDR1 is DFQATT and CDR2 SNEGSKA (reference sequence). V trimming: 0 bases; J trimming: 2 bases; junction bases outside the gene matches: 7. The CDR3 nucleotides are TGCAGTGCTAGAGATCTGTGGACTAGTCCCTACGAGCAGTACTTC. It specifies CSARDLWTSPYEQYF.

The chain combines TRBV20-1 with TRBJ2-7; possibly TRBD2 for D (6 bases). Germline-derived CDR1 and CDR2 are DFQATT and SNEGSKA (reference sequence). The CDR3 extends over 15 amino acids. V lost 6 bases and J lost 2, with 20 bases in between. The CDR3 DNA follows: TGCAGTGCGACTACTCCGACGGGACTTACCTACGAGCAGTACTTC. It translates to CSATTPTGLTYEQYF.

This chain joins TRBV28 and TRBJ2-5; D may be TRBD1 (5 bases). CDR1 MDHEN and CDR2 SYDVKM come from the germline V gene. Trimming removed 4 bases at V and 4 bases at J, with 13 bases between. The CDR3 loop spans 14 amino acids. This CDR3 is CASSSRQWRETQYF. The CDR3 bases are TGTGCCAGCAGTTCCCGACAGTGGAGAGAGACCCAGTACTTC.

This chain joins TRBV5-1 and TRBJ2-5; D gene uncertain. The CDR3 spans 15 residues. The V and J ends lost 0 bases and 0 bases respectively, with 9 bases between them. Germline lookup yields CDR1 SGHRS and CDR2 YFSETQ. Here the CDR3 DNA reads TGCGCCAGCAGCTTGGTAGGCCGATACCAAGAGACCCAGTACTTC. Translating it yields CASSLVGRYQETQYF.

CDR3 sequence (DNA): TGCAGCGTGAGGAGGGGGAACACCGGGGAGCTGTTTTTT. This codes for CSVRRGNTGELFF. This rearrangement joins TRBV29-1 to TRBJ2-2, with a weak D call TRBD2 (6 bases). The CDR3 covers 13 residues. V was trimmed by 6 bases and J by 1 base, leaving 9 bases between them. Germline V CDR1 and CDR2: SQVTM, ANQGSEA.

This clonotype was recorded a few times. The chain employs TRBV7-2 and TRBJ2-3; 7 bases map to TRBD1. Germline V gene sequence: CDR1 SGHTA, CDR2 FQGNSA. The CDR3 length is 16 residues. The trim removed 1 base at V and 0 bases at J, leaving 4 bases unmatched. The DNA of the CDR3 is TGTGCCAGCAGCTTAGAAGGGGGCACTAGCACAGATACGCAGTATTTT. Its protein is CASSLEGGTSTDTQYF.

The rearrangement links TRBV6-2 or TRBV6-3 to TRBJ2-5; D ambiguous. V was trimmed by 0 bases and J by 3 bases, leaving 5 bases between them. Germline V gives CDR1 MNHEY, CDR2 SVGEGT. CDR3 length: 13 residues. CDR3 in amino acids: CASSYSAEETQYF. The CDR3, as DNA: TGTGCCAGCAGTTACTCGGCGGAAGAGACCCAGTACTTC.

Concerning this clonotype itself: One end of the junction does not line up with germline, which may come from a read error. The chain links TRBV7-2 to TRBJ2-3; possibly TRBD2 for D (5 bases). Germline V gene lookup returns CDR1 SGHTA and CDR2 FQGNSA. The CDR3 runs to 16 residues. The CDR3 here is CASSVALGPRTDTQYF. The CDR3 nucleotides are TGTGCCAGCAGCGTAGCACTAGGGCCACGCACAGATACGCAGTATTTT.

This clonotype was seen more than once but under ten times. CDR3: CASSATGGNTEAFF. The CDR3 coding sequence is TGTGCCAGCAGCGCGACAGGGGGGAACACTGAAGCTTTCTTT. V usage is TRBV9 and J usage is TRBJ1-1; 9 bases fit TRBD1. The V gene's germline CDR1 is SGDLS and CDR2 YYNGEE. This CDR3 contains 14 residues. V shed 3 bases, J shed 1 base, and the junction held 1 base outside the gene matches.

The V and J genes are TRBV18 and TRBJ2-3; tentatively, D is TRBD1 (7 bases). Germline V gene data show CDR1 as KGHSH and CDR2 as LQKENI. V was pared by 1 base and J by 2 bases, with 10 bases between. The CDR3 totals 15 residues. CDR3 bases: TGTGCCAGCTCACCACGCGGGACAGACACAGATACGCAGTATTTT. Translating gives CASSPRGTDTDTQYF.

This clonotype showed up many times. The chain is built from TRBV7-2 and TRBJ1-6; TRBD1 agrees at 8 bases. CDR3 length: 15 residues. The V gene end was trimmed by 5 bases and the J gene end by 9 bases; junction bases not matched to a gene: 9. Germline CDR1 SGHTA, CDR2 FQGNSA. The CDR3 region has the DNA TGTGCCAGCAGCCCCCGGACAGGGCGGAGTTCACCCCTCCACTTT. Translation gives CASSPRTGRSSPLHF.